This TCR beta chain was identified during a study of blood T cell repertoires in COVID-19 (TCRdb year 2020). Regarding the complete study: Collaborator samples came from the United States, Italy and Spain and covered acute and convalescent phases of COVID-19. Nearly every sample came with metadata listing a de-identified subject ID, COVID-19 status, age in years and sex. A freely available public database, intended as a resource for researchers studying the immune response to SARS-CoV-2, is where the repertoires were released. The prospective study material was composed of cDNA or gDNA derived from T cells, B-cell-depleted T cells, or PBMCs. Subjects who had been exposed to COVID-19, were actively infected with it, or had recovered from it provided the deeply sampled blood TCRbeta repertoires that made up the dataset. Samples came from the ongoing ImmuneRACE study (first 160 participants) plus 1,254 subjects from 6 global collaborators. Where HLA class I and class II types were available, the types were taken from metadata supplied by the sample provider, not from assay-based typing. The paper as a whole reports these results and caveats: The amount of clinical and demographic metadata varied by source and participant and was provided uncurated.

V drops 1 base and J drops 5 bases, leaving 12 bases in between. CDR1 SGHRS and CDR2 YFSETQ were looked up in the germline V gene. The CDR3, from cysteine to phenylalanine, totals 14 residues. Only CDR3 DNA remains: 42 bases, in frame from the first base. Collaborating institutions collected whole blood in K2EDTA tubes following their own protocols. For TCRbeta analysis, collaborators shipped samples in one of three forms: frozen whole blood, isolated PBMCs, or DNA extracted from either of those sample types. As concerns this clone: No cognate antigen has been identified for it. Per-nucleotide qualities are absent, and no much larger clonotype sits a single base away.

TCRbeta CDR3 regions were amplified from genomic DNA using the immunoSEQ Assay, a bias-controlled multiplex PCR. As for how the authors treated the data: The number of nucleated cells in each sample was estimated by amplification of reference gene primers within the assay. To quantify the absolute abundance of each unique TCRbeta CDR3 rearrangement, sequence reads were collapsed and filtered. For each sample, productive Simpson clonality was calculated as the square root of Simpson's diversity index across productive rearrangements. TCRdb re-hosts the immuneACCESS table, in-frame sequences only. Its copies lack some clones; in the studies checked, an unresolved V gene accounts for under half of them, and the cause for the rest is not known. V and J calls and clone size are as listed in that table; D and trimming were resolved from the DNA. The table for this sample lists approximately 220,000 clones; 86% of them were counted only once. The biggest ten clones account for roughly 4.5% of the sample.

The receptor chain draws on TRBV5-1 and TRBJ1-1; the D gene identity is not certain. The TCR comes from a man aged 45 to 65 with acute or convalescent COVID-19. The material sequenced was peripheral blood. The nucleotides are TGCGCCAGCAGCTTGATGCGTCGAGGGACTGAAGCTTTCTTT. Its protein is CASSLMRRGTEAFF. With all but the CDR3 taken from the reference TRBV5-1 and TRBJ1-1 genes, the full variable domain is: KAGVTQTPRYLIKTRGQQVTLSCSPISGHRSVSWYQQTPGQGLQFLFEYFSETQRNKGNFPGRFSGRQFSNSRSEMNVSTLELGDSALYLCASSLMRRGTEAFFGQGTRLTVV.